These T cell receptor beta chains were read from a single sample in a study of vaccination and CD4 T cells after COVID-19. Their antigen targets remain unknown. One entry per CDR3 protein results from TCRdb running MiXCR on the PCR reads. The table shows roughly 20,000 distinct CDR3 sequences, with 45% to 70% occurring only once. Sequencing was done on a sample of CD4+ T cells from blood, cultured in vitro. The receptors here all came from a human donor who had recovered from COVID-19. Both conserved end residues are part of each CDR3. The order of the fields is J gene, D gene, V gene, clone size, CDR3 DNA, CDR3 protein. D genes are given only for firm matches. A row's size may be missing; if present it is once, few, many or a size class.

J gene: TRBJ1-6; D gene: TRBD1; V gene: TRBV5-6; clone size: NA; CDR3 DNA: TGTGCCAGCAGCTTGGGGACAGGGGGTTGGACACCCCTCCACTTT; CDR3 protein: CASSLGTGGWTPLHF
J gene: TRBJ2-7; D gene: TRBD1; V gene: TRBV10-1; clone size: once; CDR3 DNA: TGCGCCAGCAGTGAGAGTCCGGGGACAGGGACATACTACGAGCAGTACTTC; CDR3 protein: CASSESPGTGTYYEQYF
J gene: TRBJ2-7; D gene: TRBD2; V gene: TRBV28; clone size: NA; CDR3 DNA: TGTGCGCCGGGACTAGCCGATTACGAGCAGTACTTC; CDR3 protein: CAPGLADYEQYF
J gene: TRBJ2-5; D gene: NA; V gene: TRBV5-1; clone size: NA; CDR3 DNA: TGCGCCAGCAGCTTGAGGGAAGTCGGGGATCAGACCCAGTACTTC; CDR3 protein: CASSLREVGDQTQYF
J gene: TRBJ2-2; D gene: TRBD1; V gene: TRBV5-1; clone size: NA; CDR3 DNA: TGCGCCAGCAGCCTAGGGACAGGGGAAAGTACCGGGGAGCTGTTTTTT; CDR3 protein: CASSLGTGESTGELFF
J gene: TRBJ2-2; D gene: TRBD1; V gene: TRBV20-1; clone size: NA; CDR3 DNA: TGCAGTGCTGATTCGGGACAGGACACCGGGGAGCTGTTTTTT; CDR3 protein: CSADSGQDTGELFF
J gene: TRBJ2-3; D gene: NA; V gene: TRBV7-9; clone size: few; CDR3 DNA: TGTGCCAGCAGCTTGCAAGCTTACACAGATACGCAGTATTTT; CDR3 protein: CASSLQAYTDTQYF
J gene: TRBJ2-2; D gene: NA; V gene: TRBV15; clone size: few; CDR3 DNA: TGTGCCACCAGCAGAGAGGCCGCATTCACCGGGGAGCTGTTTTTT; CDR3 protein: CATSREAAFTGELFF
J gene: TRBJ1-2; D gene: TRBD1; V gene: TRBV7-3; clone size: NA; CDR3 DNA: TGTGCCAGCAGCGGACAGGGAGGCGGCTACACCTTC; CDR3 protein: CASSGQGGGYTF
J gene: TRBJ1-5; D gene: TRBD1; V gene: TRBV25-1; clone size: few; CDR3 DNA: TGTGCCAGCAGTGGGGACAGCTTACAGCATTTT; CDR3 protein: CASSGDSLQHF
J gene: TRBJ2-2; D gene: TRBD1; V gene: TRBV7-6; clone size: few; CDR3 DNA: TGTGCCAGCAGCCGGACAGGGAGAGCCGGGGAGCTGTTTTTT; CDR3 protein: CASSRTGRAGELFF
J gene: TRBJ2-5; D gene: NA; V gene: TRBV21-1; clone size: few; CDR3 DNA: TGTGCCAGCAGCCCCCCCGAGACTAGCGGGCTGCGCGAAGAGACCCAGTACTTC; CDR3 protein: CASSPPETSGLREETQYF
J gene: TRBJ1-1; D gene: NA; V gene: TRBV7-2; clone size: NA; CDR3 DNA: TGTGCCAGCAGCTCGCTGATGACCGCCGGGACAATTATAGAAGCTTTCTTT; CDR3 protein: CASSSLMTAGTIIEAFF
J gene: TRBJ2-1; D gene: TRBD2; V gene: TRBV20-1; clone size: NA; CDR3 DNA: TGCAGTGCTGCCAATGTGCAAGCGGGAGCGGGGGAGCAGTTCTTC; CDR3 protein: CSAANVQAGAGEQFF
J gene: TRBJ1-5; D gene: NA; V gene: TRBV3-1; clone size: NA; CDR3 DNA: TGTGCCAGCTCTCCTTCGGGAGATCAGCCCCAGCATTTT; CDR3 protein: CASSPSGDQPQHF
J gene: TRBJ1-2; D gene: NA; V gene: TRBV27; clone size: few; CDR3 DNA: TGTGCCAGCAGCGACAGCTATGGCTACACCTTC; CDR3 protein: CASSDSYGYTF
J gene: TRBJ1-2; D gene: NA; V gene: TRBV10-3; clone size: NA; CDR3 DNA: TGTGCCATCTCGGACCTTTATGGCTACACCTTC; CDR3 protein: CAISDLYGYTF
J gene: TRBJ1-1; D gene: NA; V gene: TRBV4-1; clone size: NA; CDR3 DNA: TGCGCCAGCAGCCAAGAATCCCACCCCACGAACACTGAAGCTTTCTTT; CDR3 protein: CASSQESHPTNTEAFF
J gene: TRBJ1-1; D gene: NA; V gene: TRBV28; clone size: large; CDR3 DNA: TGTGCCAGCAGTTTTATAGCCGGAGCTTTCTTT; CDR3 protein: CASSFIAGAFF
J gene: TRBJ2-7; D gene: NA; V gene: TRBV7-9; clone size: NA; CDR3 DNA: TGTGCCAGCAGCCCCATACCGACAGTGAAGGGCTACGAGCAGTACTTC; CDR3 protein: CASSPIPTVKGYEQYF
J gene: TRBJ2-3; D gene: NA; V gene: TRBV27; clone size: few; CDR3 DNA: TGTGCCAGCACTGACGGGGCTGGGGGCACAGATACGCAGTATTTT; CDR3 protein: CASTDGAGGTDTQYF
J gene: TRBJ1-5; D gene: NA; V gene: TRBV7-7; clone size: few; CDR3 DNA: TGTGCCAGCAGCTTAGACATGAATCAGCCCCAGCATTTT; CDR3 protein: CASSLDMNQPQHF
J gene: TRBJ1-1; D gene: NA; V gene: TRBV11-2; clone size: NA; CDR3 DNA: TGTGCCAGCAGCTCCGTACAGGGTGCAGCTTTCTTT; CDR3 protein: CASSSVQGAAFF
J gene: TRBJ1-4; D gene: TRBD1; V gene: TRBV12-3/TRBV12-4; clone size: NA; CDR3 DNA: TGTGCCAGCAGTCGGGACAGGGGATTGAAACTGTTTTTT; CDR3 protein: CASSRDRGLKLFF
J gene: TRBJ1-1; D gene: TRBD1; V gene: TRBV20-1; clone size: few; CDR3 DNA: TGCAGTTCGAGACCTCCGGGACAGGGGCAACGTTTCTTT; CDR3 protein: CSSRPPGQGQRFF
J gene: TRBJ2-6; D gene: NA; V gene: TRBV6-1; clone size: NA; CDR3 DNA: TGTGCCAGCAGCGATACGGGGGGCCCGTACTCTGGGGCCAACGTCCTGACTTTC; CDR3 protein: CASSDTGGPYSGANVLTF
J gene: TRBJ2-2; D gene: NA; V gene: TRBV6-4; clone size: NA; CDR3 DNA: TGTGCCAGCAGTGACAGGGACACCGGGGAGCTGTTTTTT; CDR3 protein: CASSDRDTGELFF
J gene: TRBJ2-3; D gene: NA; V gene: TRBV6-2/TRBV6-3; clone size: NA; CDR3 DNA: TGTGCCAGCAGTTACCAGTTTTATACGCAGTATTTT; CDR3 protein: CASSYQFYTQYF
J gene: TRBJ2-3; D gene: NA; V gene: TRBV24-1; clone size: NA; CDR3 DNA: TGTGCCACCGGAACAAGGGTCTTGGGGACAGATACGCAGTATTTT; CDR3 protein: CATGTRVLGTDTQYF
J gene: TRBJ2-2; D gene: NA; V gene: TRBV7-3; clone size: NA; CDR3 DNA: TGTGCCAGCACCCCAGTACGTCCGGACGGGGAGCTGTTTTTT; CDR3 protein: CASTPVRPDGELFF
J gene: TRBJ2-7; D gene: TRBD1; V gene: TRBV11-1; clone size: once; CDR3 DNA: TGTGCCAGCAGCTTTCTCGGACAGGGGGCTTACGAGCAGTACTTC; CDR3 protein: CASSFLGQGAYEQYF
J gene: TRBJ1-1; D gene: NA; V gene: TRBV19; clone size: few; CDR3 DNA: TGTGCCAGTAGTATAGGGGCCGGGACACTGAACACTGAAGCTTTCTTT; CDR3 protein: CASSIGAGTLNTEAFF
J gene: TRBJ2-1; D gene: NA; V gene: TRBV2; clone size: NA; CDR3 DNA: TGTGCCAGCAGTGAGACGGACTACTACAATGAGCAGTTCTTC; CDR3 protein: CASSETDYYNEQFF